This T cell receptor (beta chain) was retrieved from a study of blood T cell repertoires in COVID-19. Germline trimming cut 1 base from V and 0 bases from J; bases unmatched to any gene: 6. Germline V gene data show CDR1 as LGHDT and CDR2 as YNNKEL (reference sequence). The CDR3 consists of 17 residues. Sequenced by immunoSEQ multiplex PCR; TCRdb stores in-frame clones only, minus some. Of approximately 28,000 clones listed, 90% are singletons. This chain connects TRBV3-1 (or the pseudogene TRBV3-2) to TRBJ1-2, with 9 bases matching TRBD1. The TCR was taken from a woman aged 55-70 years with active COVID-19. Sequencing was done on a sample of peripheral blood. For the CDR3, the DNA is TGTGCCAGCAGCCAAGGGACAGGGGACCTCTCTAACTATGGCTACACCTTC. Amino acid sequence: CASSQGTGDLSNYGYTF.